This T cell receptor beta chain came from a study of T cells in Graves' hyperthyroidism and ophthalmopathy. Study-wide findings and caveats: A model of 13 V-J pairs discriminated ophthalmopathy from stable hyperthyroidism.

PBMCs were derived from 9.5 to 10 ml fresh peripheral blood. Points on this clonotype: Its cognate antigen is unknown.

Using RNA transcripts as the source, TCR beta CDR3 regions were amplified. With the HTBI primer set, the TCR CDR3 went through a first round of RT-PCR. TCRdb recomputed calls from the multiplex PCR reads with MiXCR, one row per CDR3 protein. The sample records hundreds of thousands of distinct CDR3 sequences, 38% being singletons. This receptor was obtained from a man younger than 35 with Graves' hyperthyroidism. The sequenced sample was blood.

The CDR3 DNA reads as TGTGCCATCAGTGTCCCTCGGGGAGGCGGTCTAAACACCGGGGAGCTGTTTTTT. It translates to CAISVPRGGGLNTGELFF. The chain joins TRBV10-3 to TRBJ2-2, with D perhaps TRBD2 (6 bases). Deletions cut 4 bases from V and 2 bases from J, with 20 bases between. Germline values: CDR1 ENHRY, CDR2 SYGVKD. This CDR3 is built from 18 residues.